Given below is one T cell receptor (beta chain) in context. This clone was counted once. Its antigen target is currently unknown. Per-nucleotide qualities are absent, and no much larger clonotype sits a single base away. The sample belongs to a study of cytomegalovirus exposure and HLA in healthy donors (dated by TCRdb to about 2017). Looking at the study overall: An earlier analysis of approximately 640 of the donors reported about 290 Gb of sequence data and 117 million unique TCR beta sequences from about 200 million T cells. About 320 gigabases of sequencing data and tens of millions of unique TCR sequences were included in an early release covering roughly 600 HLA-typed donors. Among the roughly 390 genotyped donors, around 81% belonged to the genetic ancestry cluster associated with self-reported Caucasian donors. The study was designed to test whether signatures of past pathogen exposure could be identified by cataloging public T cell receptors. The T cell repertoires of 550 to 850 subjects were profiled by immunosequencing and related to cytomegalovirus serostatus. Besides the first cohort of around 670 subjects, a separate validation cohort made up of around 120 different subjects was used. The study combined high-throughput TCR immunosequencing, statistical association of individual TCRs with disease status, and machine learning to predict cytomegalovirus infection status. In a later analysis, previously published TCR beta repertoires from 550 to 700 donors were re-analyzed and high-resolution HLA genotyping was added so that TCR occurrence patterns could be studied. Rather than using new phenotypic data, the later analysis identified candidate immune exposures from TCR beta sequences and from how often those sequences occurred across donors. An earlier analysis of 587 of the donors applied high-throughput TCR beta sequencing to assess whether each TCR beta V gene segment acted as functional or pseudogenic. Alongside the repertoire data, information on donor age, sex, ethnicity and CMV serostatus was compiled. Genome-wide SNP genotypes for about 65% of the 666 donors were used in a later genetic analysis, which treated that subset as a discovery cohort. Every discovery cohort repertoire had been produced on one sequencing platform. Class I and class II HLA loci were covered by the typing at four-digit resolution. Typing coverage differed by locus: A, B, C, DRB1 and DQB1 were typed in roughly 629-630 donors, DQA1 in 522, DPA1 in some 600, and DPB1 in roughly 470. Because of strong linkage in the cohort, roughly five DR-DQ haplotypes were treated as single units for association and clustering. Across around 400 genotyped donors of the cohort, an average of roughly 250,000 unique TCR beta nucleotide sequences per donor were sequenced, and about a sixth of those sequences were non-productive. The study at large found these results: Linkage disequilibrium might explain the correlated functional status among segregating V segments, but an unknown experimental factor could not be excluded. In a later analysis, around 17,000 TCR beta sequences were associated with specific HLA alleles at a false discovery rate of 0.05. A later genetic analysis associated a missense DCLRE1C variant with V-gene and J-gene trimming of TCR beta chains, and an independent cohort replicated the association. Because some donors lacked HLA typing at each locus, the association tests relied only on the typed subset. According to a later analysis, TCR association rates differed among HLA loci, with DRB1 alleles showing the most associated TCRs and HLA-C alleles showing the fewest. The only immune exposure information available for the cohort was CMV serostatus. In vitro tests confirmed that three of the cytomegalovirus-associated TCR beta chains recognize cytomegalovirus antigens. A later genetic analysis reported fewer N-insertions in productive TCRs among donors in an Asian-associated ancestry cluster than the roughly 700-donor mean. In a later analysis, several top co-occurrence clusters were reported to appear linked to parvovirus B19, influenza, CMV and Epstein-Barr virus. In an earlier analysis of 587 of the donors, most TCR beta V segments appeared in productive rearrangements about 87% or about 30% of the time, broadly matching IMGT annotations. Because counts were too low, under 20 rarely observed V segments, including chromosome 9 orphons, were left out of the earlier analysis of approximately 500 of the donors. The classifier was reported to diagnose cytomegalovirus status with high specificity and sensitivity in both the original cohort and the validation cohort. A cluster of highly shared sequence variants was judged likely to represent a technical artifact of the sequencing pipeline. The presence/absence analyses assumed that sequencing depth was roughly uniform across donors, and that assumption may not be true. Most TCR sequences were observed very rarely across donors, whereas some public TCRs were present in many individuals. When HLA alleles, especially DR and DQ, strongly co-occurred, TCR associations were difficult to assign to individual alleles. A total of about 150 TCR beta chains were listed by the study as associated with cytomegalovirus. According to a later analysis, most CMV-associated TCR beta chains appeared to be HLA-restricted, and the HLA associations seemed to be driven largely by CMV exposure. The authors suggested that the approach could potentially be generalized to other disease states and immunological phenotypes. The cohort was sequenced for TCR beta chains only, and without alpha or paired-chain data the features that could be detected were limited. A further reported finding was that TCR beta sequences accurately predicted the HLA-A and HLA-B alleles for most subjects in the first cohort. A later analysis found that HLA-associated TCR beta chains were more clonally expanded and had lower generation probabilities than equally common non-associated chains. The 87-base-pair reads could not distinguish some IMGT-functional V segments, including TRBV6-2 and TRBV6-3, so those segments were excluded.

The library was obtained by the immunoSEQ multiplex PCR assay. For the multiplex PCR, a mixture combining 60 forward primers for TCR Vbeta segments and 13 reverse primers for TCR Jbeta segments was used. The CDR3 region of rearranged TCR beta genes was amplified from genomic DNA with a multiplex PCR assay. Amplified TCR beta libraries were sequenced as 87-base-pair reads on the Illumina HiSeq System. The study's own analysis went as follows. A later analysis tallied around 87 million unique TCR beta chains across the 700 or so repertoires, and approximately 12 million of those chains were shared by two or more donors. Raw reads were error-corrected and collapsed into unique sequences with a nearest-neighbor algorithm that merged closely related sequences to remove PCR and sequencing errors. CDR3 sequences were aligned to IMGT reference sequences to assign V, D and J gene segments. For a sequence to be retained, a match of at least six nucleotides to both a V gene segment and a J gene segment was required. Rearrangements were classified as productive when the CDR3 lacked stop codons and remained in frame with V and J, and all other rearrangements were classified as non-productive. Following IMGT convention, CDR3 was defined as the stretch from the second conserved V-encoded cysteine up to the conserved J-encoded phenylalanine. The earlier analysis of about 560 of the donors excluded any sequence lacking an unambiguous match to a single V gene segment. An earlier analysis of a few hundred of the donors called V segments functional above 56.7% productive rearrangements and segregating when the between-donor standard deviation exceeded 5%. To diagnose cytomegalovirus status from the catalog of TCR beta chain sequences, a statistical classification framework was built. A later analysis assigned V and J genes by comparing TCR nucleotide sequences with IMGT/GENE-DB human TR gene sequences. Using the TCRdist pipeline, a later analysis assigned CDR3 sequences along with most-parsimonious VDJ recombination scenarios. In a later analysis, every TCR beta chain was defined by the combination of its CDR3 amino acid sequence and its V-gene family, and reads without a unique V-gene family were dropped. In a later analysis, a few hundred highly shared, low-generation-probability nucleotide sequences were removed to address suspected cross-contamination and a sequencing artifact. In a later analysis, a clonal expansion index was calculated for each public chain from normalized within-repertoire ranks of inferred template counts. Generation probabilities in a later analysis came from a VDJ recombination model fitted to out-of-frame rearrangements, and those results were checked against IGoR. Hypergeometric tests were used in a later analysis to score TCR-TCR, TCR-HLA and TCR-CMV co-occurrence, with a repertoire-size bias correction applied to the TCR pairs. A later analysis estimated false discovery rates by permuting HLA or CMV assignments 20 times. A later analysis grouped co-occurring TCRs with DBSCAN, adding TCRdist sequence similarity when clustering within HLA-allele-positive subsets. Repertoires with fewer than 30,000 or more than 120,000 public chains were left out of co-occurrence clustering, as were roughly five repertoires with anomalous nucleotide sharing. In TCRdb, the immuneACCESS table is reduced to in-frame sequences with V and J assigned. These tables do not hold every clone; where another copy was compared, an unresolved V gene accounts for under half, and the others remain unexplained. D and trimming were read from the DNA, whereas the V and J calls and clone size are those reported in that table. Across this sample there are 100,000 to 150,000 clones, with about 83% seen only once. Of the sample, 3.6% is held by the ten largest clones.

The cohort consisted of 600 to 700 healthy bone marrow donors. All cohort members were sampled while nominally healthy, although unrecorded immune exposures were likely present. The donor was CMV seropositive and was included in the group of around 300 seropositive cohort members. A peripheral blood sample was collected from each donor, and TCR beta sequencing was performed on peripheral blood mononuclear cells. The Qiagen DNeasy Blood Extraction Kit was used to extract genomic DNA from the blood cell samples. CDR1 and CDR2, looked up from the germline V gene, are MDHEN and SYDVKM. V is cut back by 4 bases and J by 9 bases, with 11 bases in the junction unmatched. Its CDR3 holds 16 amino acids, cysteine through phenylalanine. The kept DNA is CDR3 alone, 48 bases in frame from the first base.

The source material was PBMCs. This receptor was obtained from a woman in her 40s in good health and CMV-seropositive. The chain links TRBV28 with TRBJ2-1; 11 nucleotides in the junction match TRBD2. The CDR3 sequence is CASSSWTSGPGGEQFF. The DNA sequence is as follows: TGTGCCAGCAGTTCTTGGACTAGCGGGCCGGGGGGTGAGCAGTTCTTC.